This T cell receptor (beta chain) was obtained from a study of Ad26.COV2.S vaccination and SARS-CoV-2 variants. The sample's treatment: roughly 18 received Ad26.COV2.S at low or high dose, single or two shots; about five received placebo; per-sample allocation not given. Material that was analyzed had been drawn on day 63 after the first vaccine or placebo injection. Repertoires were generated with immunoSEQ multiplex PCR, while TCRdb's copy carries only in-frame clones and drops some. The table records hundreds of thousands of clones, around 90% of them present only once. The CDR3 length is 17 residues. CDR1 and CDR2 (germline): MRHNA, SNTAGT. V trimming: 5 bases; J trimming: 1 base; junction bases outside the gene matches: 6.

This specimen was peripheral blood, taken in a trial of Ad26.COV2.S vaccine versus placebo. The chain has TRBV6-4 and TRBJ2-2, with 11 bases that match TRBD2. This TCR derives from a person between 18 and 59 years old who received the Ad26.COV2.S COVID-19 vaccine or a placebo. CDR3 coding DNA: TGTGCCAGCAGTCGAGACGGGACTAGCGGGAACACCGGGGAGCTGTTTTTT. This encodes CASSRDGTSGNTGELFF.